Below are 5 T cell receptor beta chains sequenced from a single sample in a study of PD-1 blockade in classical Hodgkin lymphoma. Method: immunoSEQ multiplex PCR; TCRdb's copy keeps in-frame clones and lacks some. The table includes about 97,000 clones, 80% to 85% detected once. There was relapse after autologous stem cell transplantation in every patient, and there was variation in brentuximab vedotin exposure. Sequencing used peripheral blood mononuclear cells (PBMCs), obtained at baseline. Receptors were obtained from a human donor with classical Hodgkin lymphoma.

This clone was counted between two and nine times. The rearrangement joins TRBV2 to TRBJ2-2; 8 bases match TRBD2. V shed 3 bases and J 5 bases; nucleotides not matched to a gene: 14. Germline V lookup: CDR1 SNHLY, CDR2 FYNNEI. The CDR3 length is 18 residues. The CDR3 region has the DNA TGTGCCAGCAGTGACGTCGTGGCGGGAGGACCAAGGACCGGGGAGCTGTTTTTT. Translated, it gives CASSDVVAGGPRTGELFF.

This chain joins TRBV10-3 and TRBJ2-1; no clear D gene. Germline CDR1 and CDR2: ENHRY and SYGVKD. The V end lost 6 bases, the J end lost 6 bases, and 12 bases lay between the germline ends. CDR3 length: 13 amino acids. The CDR3 loop is CAIRDDRVNEQFF. The CDR3 DNA is TGTGCCATCAGGGACGATCGGGTCAATGAGCAGTTCTTC.

CDR3 in amino acids: CASSPRRTNEKLFF. DNA of the CDR3: TGTGCCAGCAGTCCTAGGCGTACTAATGAAAAACTGTTTTTT. V gene TRBV6-5 combines with J gene TRBJ1-4; no definite D call. Germline CDR1 MNHEY, CDR2 SVGAGI. The CDR3 contains 14 residues. V lost 5 bases and J 2 bases, leaving 9 bases between the germline ends.

This clone was seen just once. The rearrangement links TRBV2 to TRBJ1-1, with D uncertain. V was cut by 2 bases and J by 0 bases, with 10 bases left in between. This CDR3 region has 15 residues. CDR1 is SNHLY, CDR2 FYNNEI, per germline. Here the CDR3 DNA reads TGTGCCAGCAGTGAAAGCCCGGGGATGAACACTGAAGCTTTCTTT. Protein: CASSESPGMNTEAFF.

The chain uses TRBV6-4 and TRBJ1-1; D gene uncertain. V lost 2 bases and J 4 bases, leaving 8 bases between the germline ends. Germline V gene lookup returns CDR1 MRHNA and CDR2 SNTAGT. The CDR3 loop spans 13 amino acids. In nucleotides, the CDR3 is TGTGCCAGCAGTGACCGCGAGGGCACTGAAGCTTTCTTT. It is translated as CASSDREGTEAFF.